This T cell receptor (beta chain) was retrieved from a study of beta chain features in type 1 diabetes. On this clone itself: Its antigen is unidentified.

cDNA synthesis used the whole RNA isolate, giving expressed TCRB sequences. TCRdb's table, derived via immunoSEQ multiplex PCR, lists solely in-frame clones and lacks some. The table lists around 320,000 clones, 14% of them singletons. Heparinised blood was drawn once per donor, averaging around 120 mL. Markers CD45RO/CCR7/CD25/CD127/CD95/CD27 served to sort CD4+ naive, central memory, regulatory and stem cell-like memory cells. Findings and caveats of the study: Within the patient group, naive, central memory and Treg TCRB repertoires appeared more similar to each other than within healthy donors.

Sequenced sample: central memory CD4+ T cells from blood. The receptor was isolated from a man aged 30 to 39 in good health.

The DNA of the CDR3 is TGTGCCAGCAGCATGCACAGCCCTGAATACAATGAGCAGTTCTTC. Translated, it gives CASSMHSPEYNEQFF. This chain connects TRBV7-9 to TRBJ2-1, with D hard to call. The V and J ends lost 5 bases and 4 bases respectively, with 15 bases between them. CDR3 length equals 15 residues. The V gene's germline CDR1 is SEHNR and CDR2 FQNEAQ (reference sequence).